This T cell receptor beta chain was obtained from a study of blood T cell repertoires in COVID-19. Study summary: Some COVID-19 samples were acute and others convalescent; all came from the United States, Italy and Spain. Sample material is recorded as cDNA or gDNA derived from T cells, B-cell-depleted T cells, or PBMCs.

CDR3 length: 16 residues. V lost 0 bases and J lost 0; bases outside the gene matches: 1. Germline V gives CDR1 MNHNS, CDR2 SASEGT. Sequencing was performed with immunoSEQ multiplex PCR; in TCRdb, only in-frame clones are kept and a portion is missing. The repertoire holds some 97,000 clones, with roughly nine tenths as singletons. The rearrangement uses TRBV6-1 and TRBJ2-2; TRBD2 agrees at 7 bases. The sample consisted of peripheral blood. The source of this sequence is a man over 45 with active COVID-19. The CDR3 coding sequence is TGTGCCAGCAGTGAAGCGGGGGGGACGAACACCGGGGAGCTGTTTTTT. Translating gives CASSEAGGTNTGELFF.